The next 7 T cell receptor beta chains were all read from a single sample in a study of cytomegalovirus exposure and HLA in healthy donors. 13 Jbeta primers and 60 Vbeta primers were used for the PCR. Assay used: immunoSEQ multiplex PCR; TCRdb lists only in-frame clones, some missing. Of more than 95,000 clones listed, approximately 70% are singletons. Sequenced input: PBMCs. The receptor set was obtained from a woman aged 50 to 60 in good health and CMV-seronegative.

This clone was observed a single time. The gene calls are TRBV11-2 and TRBJ2-3; perhaps TRBD2 as D (5 bases). The V and J ends lost 0 bases and 7 bases respectively, with 14 bases between them. The CDR3 extends over 15 amino acids. Per the germline V gene, CDR1 is SGHAT and CDR2 is FQNNGV. For the CDR3, the DNA is TGTGCCAGCAGCTTAGATGAGACGACTATTAATACGCAGTATTTT. Protein product: CASSLDETTINTQYF. Looking up the rest from reference TRBV11-2 and TRBJ2-3 gives the full variable domain: EAGVAQSPRYKIIEKRQSVAFWCNPISGHATLYWYQQILGQGPKLLIQFQNNGVVDDSQLPKDRFSAERLKGVDSTLKIQPAKLEDSAVYLCASSLDETTINTQYFGPGTRLTVL.

The chain uses TRBV5-1 and TRBJ2-2; 8 bases are shared with TRBD1. The CDR3 runs to 15 residues. The J segment lost 4 bases and the V segment lost 4 bases, leaving 6 bases of the junction unmatched. The germline gives CDR1 SGHRS, CDR2 YFSETQ. Here the CDR3 reads CASSQGQGGTGELFF. The CDR3 coding sequence is TGCGCCAGCAGCCAAGGACAGGGTGGCACCGGGGAGCTGTTTTTT.

The table lists this clone with a few counts. The V call is TRBV6-6, the J call TRBJ2-1; 9 bases match TRBD2. This CDR3 region has 16 residues. The V segment lost 5 bases and the J segment 0 bases; nucleotides outside the gene matches: 5. CDR1 is MNHNY, CDR2 SVGAGI, per germline (reference sequence). The CDR3 nucleotides read TGTGCCAGCAGTCACCTAGCGGGGCCCTCCTACAATGAGCAGTTCTTC. It specifies CASSHLAGPSYNEQFF.

The V gene is TRBV28, the J gene TRBJ1-4, with TRBD1 as a possible D gene (6 bases). Trimming removed 8 bases from V and 7 bases from J, with 17 bases in between. Per germline, CDR1 MDHEN and CDR2 SYDVKM. The CDR3 is 14 amino acids. The DNA of the CDR3 is TGTGCCAGCGGATACTCAGGGGCAGTTGAAAAACTGTTTTTT. Its protein is CASGYSGAVEKLFF.

The chain joins TRBV28 to TRBJ2-3; no firm D call. Trimming cost V 10 bases and J 2 bases, with 16 bases left between them. The CDR3 extends over 14 amino acids. From germline, CDR1 is MDHEN and CDR2 SYDVKM. The CDR3 region has the DNA TGTGCCACGTGCGGAGCGAGGCCCACAGATACGCAGTATTTT. Its translation is CATCGARPTDTQYF.

V usage is TRBV20-1 and J usage is TRBJ2-1, with D possibly being TRBD2 (6 bases). V was trimmed by 3 bases and J by 7 bases, leaving 7 bases between them. The CDR3 has 11 residues. Germline values: CDR1 DFQATT, CDR2 SNEGSKA (reference sequence). The CDR3 DNA follows: TGCAGTGCTAGTGGAGGGAATGAGCAGTTCTTC. This encodes CSASGGNEQFF.

The chain combines TRBV18 with TRBJ1-2; TRBD1 might be the D (6 bases). With 3 bases removed from V and 4 bases from J, the gap between germline ends came to 9 bases. The CDR3 contains 13 residues. The V gene's germline CDR1 is KGHSH and CDR2 LQKENI. The CDR3: CASSPGQLYGYTF. CDR3 coding DNA: TGTGCCAGCTCACCCGGACAGCTCTATGGCTACACCTTC. The complete variable domain, with remaining parts taken from reference TRBV18 and TRBJ1-2, reads NAGVMQNPRHLVRRRGQEARLRCSPMKGHSHVYWYRQLPEEGLKFMVYLQKENIIDESGMPKERFSAEFPKEGPSILRIQQVVRGDSAAYFCASSPGQLYGYTFGSGTRLTVV.